This record covers a single T cell receptor beta chain. Its target is unknown. A read error may account for a junction end that differs from germline. These data originate in a study of T cell repertoires in cytomegalovirus infection. Study in general: Newly reported HLA-C-restricted and thoroughly characterized HLA-B-restricted CMV epitopes were employed. A matching HLA type, together with CMV infection, was signaled by public TCR beta signatures.

TCRdb re-called the reads through MiXCR, storing one row per CDR3 protein. The sample holds hundreds of thousands of distinct CDR3 sequences, under 55% seen once. General study points: Within the response measured ex vivo, HLA-C-restricted CMV-specific TCR beta clonotypes were dominant. Cumulative frequency (of public TCR beta family members) identified carriers of CMV plus the relevant HLA.

This sequence was found in a human donor in good health (CMV status not recorded). Some clones in this sample may be carry-over from other donors' samples. Sequenced here: cultured PBMCs, sampled from culture after CMV antigen stimulation.

The CDR3 sequence: CASSYYRGSFETQYF. The CDR3 DNA is TGTGCCAGCAGCTACTACAGGGGGAGCTTCGAGACCCAGTACTTC. The chain carries TRBV6-5 and TRBJ2-5; 8 bases agree with TRBD1. The V gene's germline CDR1 is MNHEY and CDR2 SVGAGI. The CDR3 loop spans 15 amino acids.